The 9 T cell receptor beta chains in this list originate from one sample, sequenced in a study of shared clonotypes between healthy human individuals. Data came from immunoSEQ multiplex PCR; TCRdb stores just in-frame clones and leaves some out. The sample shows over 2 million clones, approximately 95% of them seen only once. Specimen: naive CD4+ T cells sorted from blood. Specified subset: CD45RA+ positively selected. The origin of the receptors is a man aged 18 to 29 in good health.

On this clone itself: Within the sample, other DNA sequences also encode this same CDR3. CDR3 sequence: CSVGEGSYEQYF. CDR3 bases: TGCAGCGTTGGGGAGGGGTCCTACGAGCAGTACTTC. The chain combines TRBV29-1 with TRBJ2-7; 7 positions agree with TRBD2. Germline V lookup: CDR1 SQVTM, CDR2 ANQGSEA. V was clipped by 4 bases and J by 1 base; unmatched bases: 1. The CDR3 extends over 12 amino acids.

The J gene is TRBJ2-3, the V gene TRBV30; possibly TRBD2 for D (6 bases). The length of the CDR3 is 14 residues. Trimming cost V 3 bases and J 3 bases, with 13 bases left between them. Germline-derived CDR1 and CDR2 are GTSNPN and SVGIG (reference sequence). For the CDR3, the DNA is TGTGCCTGGAGATTCGCGGGGCGTACAGATACGCAGTATTTT. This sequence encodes CAWRFAGRTDTQYF.

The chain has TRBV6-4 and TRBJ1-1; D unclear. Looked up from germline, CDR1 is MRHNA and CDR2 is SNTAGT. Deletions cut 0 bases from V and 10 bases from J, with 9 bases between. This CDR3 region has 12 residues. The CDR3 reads CASSDSGGRAFF. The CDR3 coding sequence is TGTGCCAGCAGTGACTCAGGAGGCAGAGCTTTCTTT.

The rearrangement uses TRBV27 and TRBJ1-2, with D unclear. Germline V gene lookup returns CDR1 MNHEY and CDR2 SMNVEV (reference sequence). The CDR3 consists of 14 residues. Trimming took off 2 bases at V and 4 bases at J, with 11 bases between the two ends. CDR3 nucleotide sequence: TGTGCCAGCAGTTTAAGTGTACTTAGCTATGGCTACACCTTC. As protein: CASSLSVLSYGYTF.

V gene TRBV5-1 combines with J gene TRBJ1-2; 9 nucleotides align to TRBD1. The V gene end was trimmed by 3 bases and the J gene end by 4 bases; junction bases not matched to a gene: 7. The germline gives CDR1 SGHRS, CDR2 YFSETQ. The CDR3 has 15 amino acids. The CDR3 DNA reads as TGCGCCAGCAGCTGGACAGGGGAGAGTGGCTATGGCTACACCTTC. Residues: CASSWTGESGYGYTF.

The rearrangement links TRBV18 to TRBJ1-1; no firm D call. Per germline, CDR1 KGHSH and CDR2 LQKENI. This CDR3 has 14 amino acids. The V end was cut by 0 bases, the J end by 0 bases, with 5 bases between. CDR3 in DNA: TGTGCCAGCTCACCACCTTTTCTGAACACTGAAGCTTTCTTT. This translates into CASSPPFLNTEAFF.

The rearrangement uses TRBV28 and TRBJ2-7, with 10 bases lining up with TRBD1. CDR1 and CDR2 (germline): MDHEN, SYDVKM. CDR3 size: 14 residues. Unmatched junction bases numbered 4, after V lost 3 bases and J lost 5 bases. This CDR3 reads CASSFWDRGHEQYF. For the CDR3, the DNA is TGTGCCAGCAGTTTCTGGGACAGGGGCCACGAGCAGTACTTC.

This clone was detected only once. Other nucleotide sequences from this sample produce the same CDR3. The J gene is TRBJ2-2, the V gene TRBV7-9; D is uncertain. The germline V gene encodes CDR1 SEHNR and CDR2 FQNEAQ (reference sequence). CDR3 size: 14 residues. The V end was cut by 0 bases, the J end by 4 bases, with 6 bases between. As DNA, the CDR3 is TGTGCCAGCAGCTTAGCAGAGGCCACCGGGGAGCTGTTTTTT. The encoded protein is CASSLAEATGELFF. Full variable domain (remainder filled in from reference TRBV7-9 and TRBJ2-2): DTGVSQNPRHKITKRGQNVTFRCDPISEHNRLYWYRQTLGQGPEFLTYFQNEAQLEKSRLLSDRFSAERPKGSFSTLEIQRTEQGDSAMYLCASSLAEATGELFFGEGSRLTVL.

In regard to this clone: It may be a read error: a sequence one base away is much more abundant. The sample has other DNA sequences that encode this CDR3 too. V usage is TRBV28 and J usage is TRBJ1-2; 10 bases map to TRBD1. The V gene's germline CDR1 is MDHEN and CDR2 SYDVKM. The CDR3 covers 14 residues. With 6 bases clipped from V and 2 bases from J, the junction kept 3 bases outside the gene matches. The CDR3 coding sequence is TGTGCCAGCAGCCCGGGACAGGGGAACTATGGCTACACCTTC. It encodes CASSPGQGNYGYTF.